This TCR beta chain is drawn from a study of T-cell memory formation after mild COVID-19. One entry per CDR3 protein, called by TCRdb with MiXCR from the 5' RACE reads. The sample shows about 320,000 distinct CDR3 sequences, approximately 14% of them seen only once. Study observations and caveats: Whether second-wave clones peaking at day 37 were SARS-CoV-2 specific went unconfirmed. Some clones that responded turned up in pre-infection memory, which suggests that cross-reactive memory joined in. Day 15 to 85 contractors were CD4/CD8 balanced; later expanders leaned CD4+.

This clonotype has just a few counts. Its specificity is unknown. The CDR3 has 16 residues. The ends were cut back, 4 bases at V and 1 base at J, with 17 bases in the middle. CDR1 is SGHDT, CDR2 YYEEEE, per germline. Sequencing was performed on PBMCs or a T cell subset sorted from them (not recorded which). The chain has TRBV5-6 and TRBJ1-1, with D perhaps matching TRBD1 (6 bases). The TCR comes from a man younger than 35 who had mild COVID-19 (a few samples of this study predate the infection). Cell type and time point are not known. Written as DNA, the CDR3 is TGTGCCAGCAGCCAGGTTGAAAGGACAGCGAACACTGAAGCTTTCTTT. Translated: CASSQVERTANTEAFF. The full variable domain, completed using reference TRBV5-6 and TRBJ1-1, is DAGVTQSPTHLIKTRGQQVTLRCSPKSGHDTVSWYQQALGQGPQFIFQYYEEEERQRGNFPDRFSGHQFPNYSSELNVNALLLGDSALYLCASSQVERTANTEAFFGQGTRLTVV.